These T cell receptor beta chains were read from a single sample in a study of shared clonotypes between healthy human individuals. Produced via immunoSEQ multiplex PCR; TCRdb's table is partial and in-frame only. The table records more than 550,000 clones, 90% of them present only once. Specimen: memory CD8+ T cells from PBMCs. The receptors here all came from a man between 18 and 29 years old in good health. Some clones in this sample may be carry-over from other donors' samples. CDR3s include the opening cysteine and the closing phenylalanine or tryptophan. The D gene is left open where the match is weak. Some rows have no size entry. The others give once, few or many, or a class for an expanded clone.

>TRBJ1-2|15|TRBD1|.|TRBV7-2
TGTGCCAGCAGCTTAGGAGGAAGGGTAGGGGGCGGCTACACCTTC
CASSLGGRVGGGYTF
>TRBJ1-2|13|.|.|TRBV7-9
TGTGCCAGCAGCTTCAACACAGCCTATGGCTACACCTTC
CASSFNTAYGYTF
>TRBJ2-5|14|.|.|TRBV28
TGTGCCAGCAGTCCGACCTCCACCCGGGAGACCCAGTACTTC
CASSPTSTRETQYF
>TRBJ2-2|14|.|.|TRBV29-1
TGCAGCGTTGAAGGGCTGGGGTTCCCCGGGGAGCTGTTTTTT
CSVEGLGFPGELFF
>TRBJ1-1|15|.|.|TRBV27
TGTGCCAGCGATCGTAATGGGACGGTGAACACTGAAGCTTTCTTT
CASDRNGTVNTEAFF
>TRBJ2-2|11|.|.|TRBV9
TGTGCCAGCAGCGTAGGGGGGGAGCTGTTTTTT
CASSVGGELFF
>TRBJ2-7|12|.|.|TRBV7-8
TGTGCCAGCAGCCCTATTATTTACGAGCAGTACTTC
CASSPIIYEQYF
>TRBJ1-5|15|.|.|TRBV28
TGTGCCAGTACCGGGGGGCCCAGGAGGGAAGCGCCCCAGCATTTT
CASTGGPRREAPQHF
>TRBJ2-5|12|.|.|TRBV7-9
TGTGCCAGCAGCTTAGGAGATAAGACCCAGTACTTC
CASSLGDKTQYF
>TRBJ2-1|16|TRBD2|.|TRBV4-1
TGCGCCAGCAGCCAAGCGACTAGCGGGAGTACCGATGAGCAGTTCTTC
CASSQATSGSTDEQFF
>TRBJ2-1|17|.|.|TRBV6-1
TGTGCCAGCAGTGAAGAAGTGGGCGGGTACTCCTACAATGAGCAGTTCTTC
CASSEEVGGYSYNEQFF
>TRBJ1-2|14|.|few|TRBV6-6
TGTGCCACCTGCCCCTTCCAGGGTCCCTATGGCTACACCTTC
CATCPFQGPYGYTF
>TRBJ2-5|18|TRBD2|once|TRBV2
TGTGCCAGCAGTGAAGGTTTGGCTAGCGGGGGGGGCCGGGAGACCCAGTACTTC
CASSEGLASGGGRETQYF
>TRBJ2-7|16|.|.|TRBV12-2
TGTGCAAGTCCCCGATTATGGCTAGCGAGATCCTACGAGCAGTACTTC
CASPRLWLARSYEQYF